The 11 T cell receptor beta chains in this list originate from one sample, sequenced in a study of blood T cell repertoires in COVID-19. The method was immunoSEQ multiplex PCR; TCRdb's version includes in-frame clones alone and lacks a portion of them. The sample has under 75,000 clones; over 75% are singletons. The specimen sequenced was peripheral blood. The source of these receptors is a man aged 60 to 69 with acute or convalescent COVID-19.

This chain links TRBV27 with TRBJ2-2; 7 bases align to TRBD2. This CDR3 comprises 14 residues. Germline V gene lookup returns CDR1 MNHEY and CDR2 SMNVEV (reference sequence). With 6 bases clipped from V and 4 bases from J, the junction kept 5 bases outside the gene matches. CDR3 region: CASRGAGSTGELFF. CDR3 DNA sequence: TGTGCCAGCAGGGGAGCGGGAAGCACCGGGGAGCTGTTTTTT.

The chain links TRBV5-4 to TRBJ2-7, with a possible D match to TRBD1 (7 bases). Germline CDR1 is SGHNT and CDR2 is YYREEE (reference sequence). V dropped 2 bases and J dropped 4 bases, with 13 bases sitting between them. This CDR3 comprises 14 residues. The CDR3 nucleotides read TGTGCCAGCAGCTTCTCAGGGGGGAATTACGAGCAGTACTTC. It specifies CASSFSGGNYEQYF.

The chain employs TRBV28 and TRBJ2-6, with 9 bases identical to TRBD2. V was pared by 3 bases and J by 0 bases, with 6 bases of the junction left unmatched. CDR3 length: 18 amino acids. The germline CDR1 and CDR2 sequences are MDHEN and SYDVKM. This chain's CDR3 is CASSFLSGGTSGANVLTF. The DNA of the CDR3 is TGTGCCAGCAGTTTTCTGAGCGGGGGGACCTCTGGGGCCAACGTCCTGACTTTC.

The chain carries TRBV6-5 and TRBJ2-4; the D is unclear. The germline V gene has CDR1 MNHEY and CDR2 SVGAGI. The CDR3 loop spans 11 amino acids. Deletions cut 5 bases from V and 8 bases from J, with 7 bases between. CDR3 in amino acids: CASSTGDIQYF. In DNA form, the CDR3 reads TGTGCCAGCAGTACCGGAGACATTCAGTACTTC.

V is TRBV27 and J is TRBJ1-1; TRBD1 matches at 7 bases. Germline loops: CDR1 MNHEY, CDR2 SMNVEV (reference sequence). This CDR3 has 19 amino acids. V dropped 2 bases and J dropped 1; count of bases not matched to a gene: 16. Written as DNA, the CDR3 is TGTGCCAGCAGTTTAGGGAGACAGGGACAATCGACGGCGAACACTGAAGCTTTCTTT. It specifies CASSLGRQGQSTANTEAFF.

There are a few counts of this clone. The V gene is TRBV4-1, the J gene TRBJ1-5; 8 bases align to TRBD1. With V trimmed by 6 bases and J by 0 bases, 4 bases remained unmatched. Germline V CDR1 and CDR2: MGHRA, YSYEKL. The CDR3 sequence is 15 residues long. The CDR3 sequence is CASRDRARSNQPQHF. CDR3 nucleotide sequence: TGCGCCAGCAGGGACAGGGCTCGTAGCAATCAGCCCCAGCATTTT.

Only a few counts were recorded for this clone. Written as DNA, the CDR3 is TGCAGTGCTAGTCACGGACAGGGATTTACGAGGCCCCAGCATTTT. The encoded protein is CSASHGQGFTRPQHF. The chain combines TRBV20-1 with TRBJ1-5; TRBD1 aligns across 8 bases. The length of the CDR3 is 15 residues. Germline CDR1 is DFQATT and CDR2 is SNEGSKA (reference sequence). With V trimmed by 3 bases and J by 9 bases, 13 bases remained unmatched.

The chain employs TRBV30 and TRBJ2-2, with D tentatively TRBD1 (5 bases). This CDR3 spans 14 amino acids. The V gene's germline CDR1 is GTSNPN and CDR2 SVGIG (reference sequence). V lost 4 bases and J 0 bases, leaving 9 bases between the germline ends. Written as DNA, the CDR3 is TGTGCCTGGACGAAGACAGCGAACACCGGGGAGCTGTTTTTT. Encoded protein: CAWTKTANTGELFF.

The gene calls are TRBV2 and TRBJ1-2; 9 bases are a match to TRBD1. Germline CDR1 SNHLY, CDR2 FYNNEI. J was trimmed by 4 bases and V by 2 bases; bases with no gene match: 2. The CDR3 covers 14 residues. CDR3 sequence reads: CASSETGGSYGYTF. The CDR3 DNA sequence: TGTGCCAGCAGTGAAACAGGGGGCAGCTATGGCTACACCTTC.

The CDR3 DNA is TGCAGCGTTGAACCACAGGGACCTGAAGCTTTCTTT. Residues: CSVEPQGPEAFF. V gene TRBV29-1 combines with J gene TRBJ1-1, with D tentatively TRBD1 (6 bases). Germline CDR1 SQVTM, CDR2 ANQGSEA. The CDR3 length is 12 residues. V gave up 2 bases and J gave up 6 bases, with 10 bases separating them.

This rearrangement joins TRBV9 to TRBJ1-6, with D possibly matching TRBD1 (5 bases). The CDR3 has 14 residues. The V end was cut by 9 bases, the J end by 7 bases, with 17 bases between. Germline CDR1 SGDLS, CDR2 YYNGEE. CDR3 loop: CATSSGGRNSPLHF. The CDR3 DNA is TGTGCCACTTCGTCCGGGGGAAGAAATTCACCCCTCCACTTT.